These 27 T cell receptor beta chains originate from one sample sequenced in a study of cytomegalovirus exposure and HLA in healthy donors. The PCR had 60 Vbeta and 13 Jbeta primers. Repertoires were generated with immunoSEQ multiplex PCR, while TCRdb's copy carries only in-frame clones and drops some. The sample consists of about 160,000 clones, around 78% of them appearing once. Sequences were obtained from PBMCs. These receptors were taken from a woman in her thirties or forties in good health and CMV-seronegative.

The CDR3 nucleotides read TGTGCCAGCAGCTTGAACTCACTAAGCTCTGGAAACACCATATATTTT. Amino acid sequence: CASSLNSLSSGNTIYF. The chain employs TRBV7-6 and TRBJ1-3; the D is unclear. Germline V lookup: CDR1 SGHVS, CDR2 FNYEAQ. The V end lost 3 bases, the J end lost 0 bases, and 12 bases lay between the germline ends. This CDR3 contains 16 residues.

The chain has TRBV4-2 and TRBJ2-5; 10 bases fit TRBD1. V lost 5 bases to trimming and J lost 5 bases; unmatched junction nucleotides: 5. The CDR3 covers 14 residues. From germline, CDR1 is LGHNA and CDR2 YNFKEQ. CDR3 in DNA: TGTGCCAGCAGCTACGGACAGGGGGGGGAGACCCAGTACTTC. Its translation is CASSYGQGGETQYF.

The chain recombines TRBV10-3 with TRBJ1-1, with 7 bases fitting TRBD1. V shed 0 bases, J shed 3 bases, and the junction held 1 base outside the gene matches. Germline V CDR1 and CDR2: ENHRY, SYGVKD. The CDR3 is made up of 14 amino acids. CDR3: CAISESGQYTEAFF. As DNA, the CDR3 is TGTGCCATCAGTGAGTCGGGACAGTACACTGAAGCTTTCTTT.

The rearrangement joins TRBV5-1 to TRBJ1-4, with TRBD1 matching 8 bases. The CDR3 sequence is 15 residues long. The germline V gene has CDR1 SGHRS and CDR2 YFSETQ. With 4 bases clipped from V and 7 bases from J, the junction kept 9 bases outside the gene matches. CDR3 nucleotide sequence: TGCGCCAGCAGCCCGACTGGACAGGGAGGTGAAAAACTGTTTTTT. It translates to CASSPTGQGGEKLFF.

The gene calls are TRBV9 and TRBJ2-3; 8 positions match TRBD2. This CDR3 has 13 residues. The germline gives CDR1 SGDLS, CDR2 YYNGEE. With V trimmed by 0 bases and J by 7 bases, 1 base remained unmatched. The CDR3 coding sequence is TGTGCCAGCAGCGTAGGCGGGGGGTATACGCAGTATTTT. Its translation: CASSVGGGYTQYF.

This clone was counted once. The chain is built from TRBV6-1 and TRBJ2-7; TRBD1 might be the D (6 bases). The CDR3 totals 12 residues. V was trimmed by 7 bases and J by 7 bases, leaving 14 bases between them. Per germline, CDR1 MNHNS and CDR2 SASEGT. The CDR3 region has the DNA TGTGCCAGCACCCAGGGGTACCGAGAGCAGTACTTC. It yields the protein CASTQGYREQYF.

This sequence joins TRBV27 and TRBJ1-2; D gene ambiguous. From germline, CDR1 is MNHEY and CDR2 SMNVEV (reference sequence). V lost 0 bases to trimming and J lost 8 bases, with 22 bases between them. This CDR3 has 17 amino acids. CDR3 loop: CASSLSALRTGGRGYTF. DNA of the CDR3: TGTGCCAGCAGTTTATCGGCTCTTAGGACTGGCGGTCGGGGCTACACCTTC.

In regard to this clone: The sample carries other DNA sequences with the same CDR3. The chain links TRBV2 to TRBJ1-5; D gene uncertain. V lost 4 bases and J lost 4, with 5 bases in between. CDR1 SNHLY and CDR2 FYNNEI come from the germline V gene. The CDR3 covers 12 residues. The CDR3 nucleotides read TGTGCCAGCAGTGGCGGGAATCAGCCCCAGCATTTT. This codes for CASSGGNQPQHF.

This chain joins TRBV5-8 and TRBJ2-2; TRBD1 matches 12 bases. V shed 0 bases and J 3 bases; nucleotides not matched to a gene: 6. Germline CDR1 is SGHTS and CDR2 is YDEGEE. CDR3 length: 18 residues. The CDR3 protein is CASSLGPGTGGHTGELFF. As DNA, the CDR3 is TGTGCCAGCAGCTTGGGGCCCGGGACAGGGGGCCACACCGGGGAGCTGTTTTTT.

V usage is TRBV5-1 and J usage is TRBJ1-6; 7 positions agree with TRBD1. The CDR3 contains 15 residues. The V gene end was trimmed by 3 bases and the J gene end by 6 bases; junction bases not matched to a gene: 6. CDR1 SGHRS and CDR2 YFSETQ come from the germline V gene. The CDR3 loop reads CASSSAGGINSPLHF. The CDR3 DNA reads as TGCGCCAGCAGCTCGGCAGGGGGAATTAATTCACCCCTCCACTTT.

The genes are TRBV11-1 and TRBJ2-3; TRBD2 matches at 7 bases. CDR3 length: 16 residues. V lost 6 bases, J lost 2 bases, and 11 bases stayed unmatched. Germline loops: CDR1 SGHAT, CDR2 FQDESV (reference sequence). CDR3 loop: CASSTIQRGNTDTQYF. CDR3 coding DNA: TGTGCCAGCAGTACAATCCAGCGGGGCAACACAGATACGCAGTATTTT.

CDR3 DNA sequence: TGTGCCAGCAGCCAATTGGGACAGTCCTATTCACCCCTCCACTTT. It encodes CASSQLGQSYSPLHF. The chain has TRBV14 and TRBJ1-6, with 7 bases aligning to TRBD1. J gave up 8 bases and V 2 bases, and 6 bases lay outside the gene matches. This CDR3 has 15 amino acids. Germline V gene lookup returns CDR1 SGHDN and CDR2 FVKESK.

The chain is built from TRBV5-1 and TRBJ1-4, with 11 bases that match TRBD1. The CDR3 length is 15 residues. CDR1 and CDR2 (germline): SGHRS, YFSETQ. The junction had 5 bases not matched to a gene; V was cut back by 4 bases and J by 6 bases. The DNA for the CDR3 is TGCGCCAGCAGCCTAGGGACAGGGGGTTATGAAAAACTGTTTTTT. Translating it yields CASSLGTGGYEKLFF. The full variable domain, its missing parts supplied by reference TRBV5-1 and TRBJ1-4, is KAGVTQTPRYLIKTRGQQVTLSCSPISGHRSVSWYQQTPGQGLQFLFEYFSETQRNKGNFPGRFSGRQFSNSRSEMNVSTLELGDSALYLCASSLGTGGYEKLFFGSGTQLSVL.

CDR3 in amino acids: CASSFSGGQPQHF. DNA for the CDR3: TGTGCCAGCAGCTTCTCAGGGGGCCAGCCCCAGCATTTT. The rearrangement uses TRBV5-6 and TRBJ1-5, with 8 positions matching TRBD1. V dropped 2 bases and J dropped 7; count of bases not matched to a gene: 2. The germline V gene has CDR1 SGHDT and CDR2 YYEEEE. The CDR3 sequence is 13 residues long.

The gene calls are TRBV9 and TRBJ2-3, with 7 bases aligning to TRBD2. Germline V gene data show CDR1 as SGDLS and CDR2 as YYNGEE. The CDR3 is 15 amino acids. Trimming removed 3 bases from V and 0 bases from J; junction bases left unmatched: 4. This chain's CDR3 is CASSAGGWSTDTQYF. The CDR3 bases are TGTGCCAGCAGCGCGGGGGGTTGGAGCACAGATACGCAGTATTTT.

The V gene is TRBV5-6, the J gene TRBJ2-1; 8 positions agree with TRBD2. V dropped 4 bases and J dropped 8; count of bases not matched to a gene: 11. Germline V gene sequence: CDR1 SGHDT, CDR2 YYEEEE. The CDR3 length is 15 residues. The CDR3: CASSVLAGLGDEQFF. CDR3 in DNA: TGTGCCAGCAGCGTTCTAGCGGGCCTTGGGGATGAGCAGTTCTTC.

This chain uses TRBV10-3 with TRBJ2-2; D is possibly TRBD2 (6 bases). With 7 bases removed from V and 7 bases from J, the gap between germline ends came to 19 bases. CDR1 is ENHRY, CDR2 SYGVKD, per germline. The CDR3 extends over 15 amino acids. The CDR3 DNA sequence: TGTGCCATCACCCCGGGACTGGGCAGTGTCGGGGAGCTGTTTTTT. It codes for CAITPGLGSVGELFF.

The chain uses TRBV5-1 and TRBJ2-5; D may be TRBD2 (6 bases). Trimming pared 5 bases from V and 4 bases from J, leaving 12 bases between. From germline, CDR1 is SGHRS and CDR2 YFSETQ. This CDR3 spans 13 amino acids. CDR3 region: CASRLAVRETQYF. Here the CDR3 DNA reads TGCGCCAGCAGGTTAGCGGTGCGAGAGACCCAGTACTTC.

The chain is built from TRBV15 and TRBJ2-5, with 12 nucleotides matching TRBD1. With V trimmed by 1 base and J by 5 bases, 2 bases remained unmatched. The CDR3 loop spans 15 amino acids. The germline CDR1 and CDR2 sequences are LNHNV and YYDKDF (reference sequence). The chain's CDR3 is CATSRGGQGAETQYF. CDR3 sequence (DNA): TGTGCCACCAGCAGAGGGGGACAGGGGGCGGAGACCCAGTACTTC.

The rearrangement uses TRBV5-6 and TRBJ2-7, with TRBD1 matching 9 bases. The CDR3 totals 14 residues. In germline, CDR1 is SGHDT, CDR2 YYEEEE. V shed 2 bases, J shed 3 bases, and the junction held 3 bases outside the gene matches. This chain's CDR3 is CASSFGTGYYEQYF. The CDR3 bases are TGTGCCAGCAGCTTCGGGACAGGGTACTACGAGCAGTACTTC.

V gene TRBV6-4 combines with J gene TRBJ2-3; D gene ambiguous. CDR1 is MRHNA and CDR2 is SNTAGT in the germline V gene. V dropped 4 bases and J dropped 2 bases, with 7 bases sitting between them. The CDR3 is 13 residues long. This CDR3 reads CASSGPDTDTQYF. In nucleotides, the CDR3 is TGTGCCAGCAGTGGGCCAGACACAGATACGCAGTATTTT.

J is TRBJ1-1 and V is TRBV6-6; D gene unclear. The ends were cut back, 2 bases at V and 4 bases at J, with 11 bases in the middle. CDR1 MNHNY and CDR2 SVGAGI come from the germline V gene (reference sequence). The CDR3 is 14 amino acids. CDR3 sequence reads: CASSYPSEGTEAFF. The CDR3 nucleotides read TGTGCCAGCAGTTACCCATCAGAGGGCACTGAAGCTTTCTTT.

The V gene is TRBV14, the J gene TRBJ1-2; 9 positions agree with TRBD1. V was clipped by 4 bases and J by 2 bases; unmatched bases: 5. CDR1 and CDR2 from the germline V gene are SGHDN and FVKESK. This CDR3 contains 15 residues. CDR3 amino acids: CASSRAGTGNYGYTF. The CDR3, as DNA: TGTGCCAGCAGCCGAGCCGGGACAGGGAACTATGGCTACACCTTC.

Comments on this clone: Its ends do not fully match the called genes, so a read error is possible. CDR3 sequence: CSSSYKYEQYF. DNA for the CDR3: TGTTCCAGCAGCTACAAGTACGAGCAGTACTTC. V gene TRBV7-9 combines with J gene TRBJ2-7, with D unclear. CDR3 length: 11 residues. The germline V gene has CDR1 SEHNR and CDR2 FQNEAQ (reference sequence).

CDR3: CASSQDLTGSSYEQYF. For the CDR3, the DNA is TGCGCCAGCAGCCAAGATCTTACAGGCAGCTCCTACGAGCAGTACTTC. The rearrangement links TRBV4-1 to TRBJ2-5; D may be TRBD1 (5 bases). The J call is doubtful: the DNA matches TRBJ2-7 better. The CDR3 runs 16 residues. Germline assignment: CDR1 MGHRA and CDR2 YSYEKL.

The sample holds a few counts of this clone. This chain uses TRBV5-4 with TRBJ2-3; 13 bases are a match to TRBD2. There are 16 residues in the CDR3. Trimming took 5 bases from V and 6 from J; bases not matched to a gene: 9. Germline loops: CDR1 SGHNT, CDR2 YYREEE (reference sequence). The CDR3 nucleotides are TGTGCCAGCAGTACCGGGACTAGCGGGGCCAGCGATACGCAGTATTTT. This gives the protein CASSTGTSGASDTQYF.

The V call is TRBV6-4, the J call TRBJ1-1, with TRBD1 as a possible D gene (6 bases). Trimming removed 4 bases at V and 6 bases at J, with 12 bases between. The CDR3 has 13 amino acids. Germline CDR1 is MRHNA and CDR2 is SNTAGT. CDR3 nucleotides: TGTGCCAGCAGTGCTCGAGGGGGTGCTGAAGCTTTCTTT. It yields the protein CASSARGGAEAFF.